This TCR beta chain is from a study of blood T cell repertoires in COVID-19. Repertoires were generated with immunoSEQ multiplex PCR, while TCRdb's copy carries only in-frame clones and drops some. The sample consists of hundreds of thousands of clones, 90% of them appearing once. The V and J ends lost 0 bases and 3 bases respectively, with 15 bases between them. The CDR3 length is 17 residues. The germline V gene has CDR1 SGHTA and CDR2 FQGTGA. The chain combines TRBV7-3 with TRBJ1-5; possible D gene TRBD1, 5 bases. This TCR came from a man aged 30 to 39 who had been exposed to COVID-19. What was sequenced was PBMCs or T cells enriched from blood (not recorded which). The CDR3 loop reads CASSLTEGGAFNQPQHF. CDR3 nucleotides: TGTGCCAGCAGCTTAACGGAGGGAGGGGCCTTCAATCAGCCCCAGCATTTT. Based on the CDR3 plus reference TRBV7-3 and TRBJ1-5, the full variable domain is GAGVSQTPSNKVTEKGKYVELRCDPISGHTALYWYRQSLGQGPEFLIYFQGTGAADDSGLPNDRFFAVRPEGSVSTLKIQRTERGDSAVYLCASSLTEGGAFNQPQHFGDGTRLSIL.